These T cell receptor beta chains were read from a single sample in a study of identifying expanded T cells in peripheral blood. Only in-frame clones appear in the TCRdb table, and some are missing; sequencing was by immunoSEQ multiplex PCR. The sample contains 97,000 or so clones, about nine tenths of which appear only once. The sample comprised blood. The receptors come from a person between 18 and 75 years old in good health. Both conserved end residues are part of each CDR3. Fields, in order: D gene, clone size, V gene, J gene, CDR3 protein, CDR3 DNA. A D gene is named only where the DNA matches it firmly. Only some rows state a clone size, as once, few, many or a class for expanded clones.

-	-	TRBV18	TRBJ1-1	CASSPRVISNTEAFF	TGTGCCAGCTCACCAAGGGTTATTTCGAACACTGAAGCTTTCTTT
-	-	TRBV7-2	TRBJ1-1	CASSLPRLGAFF	TGTGCCAGCAGCCTACCTCGACTGGGAGCTTTCTTT
-	-	TRBV6-1	TRBJ1-1	CASSELGMNTEAFF	TGTGCCAGCAGTGAGTTGGGAATGAACACTGAAGCTTTCTTT
TRBD1	-	TRBV27	TRBJ1-2	CASSLTGEGYTF	TGTGCCAGCAGTTTGACAGGGGAAGGCTACACCTTC
-	few	TRBV6-5	TRBJ2-7	CASSPGPGAVQYF	TGTGCCAGCAGTCCCGGGCCTGGGGCGGTTCAGTACTTC
-	-	TRBV6-1	TRBJ1-2	CASSEALYGYTF	TGTGCCAGCAGTGAAGCCCTCTATGGCTACACCTTC
-	once	TRBV28	TRBJ2-2	CASSTPGTGELFF	TGTGCCAGCAGTACCCCGGGGACCGGGGAGCTGTTTTTT
-	-	TRBV10-1	TRBJ2-2	CASSSGPNTGELFF	TGCGCCAGCAGTTCAGGGCCTAACACCGGGGAGCTGTTTTTT
-	-	TRBV4-3	TRBJ1-2	CASSQDLGPNYGYTF	TGCGCCAGCAGCCAAGATTTAGGACCTAACTATGGCTACACCTTC
TRBD2	-	TRBV29-1	TRBJ2-1	CSVTSGRPSDEQFF	TGCAGCGTTACTAGCGGGAGGCCCTCGGATGAGCAGTTCTTC
-	few	TRBV19	TRBJ1-5	CASSIKSRYSNQPQHF	TGTGCCAGTAGTATCAAGAGTAGGTATAGCAATCAGCCCCAGCATTTT
-	-	TRBV7-2	TRBJ1-6	CASSLDSAYNSPLHF	TGTGCCAGCAGCTTGGACAGCGCTTATAATTCACCCCTCCACTTT
-	-	TRBV7-9	TRBJ2-6	CASSFGHSGANVLTF	TGTGCCAGCAGCTTCGGCCACTCTGGGGCCAACGTCCTGACTTTC